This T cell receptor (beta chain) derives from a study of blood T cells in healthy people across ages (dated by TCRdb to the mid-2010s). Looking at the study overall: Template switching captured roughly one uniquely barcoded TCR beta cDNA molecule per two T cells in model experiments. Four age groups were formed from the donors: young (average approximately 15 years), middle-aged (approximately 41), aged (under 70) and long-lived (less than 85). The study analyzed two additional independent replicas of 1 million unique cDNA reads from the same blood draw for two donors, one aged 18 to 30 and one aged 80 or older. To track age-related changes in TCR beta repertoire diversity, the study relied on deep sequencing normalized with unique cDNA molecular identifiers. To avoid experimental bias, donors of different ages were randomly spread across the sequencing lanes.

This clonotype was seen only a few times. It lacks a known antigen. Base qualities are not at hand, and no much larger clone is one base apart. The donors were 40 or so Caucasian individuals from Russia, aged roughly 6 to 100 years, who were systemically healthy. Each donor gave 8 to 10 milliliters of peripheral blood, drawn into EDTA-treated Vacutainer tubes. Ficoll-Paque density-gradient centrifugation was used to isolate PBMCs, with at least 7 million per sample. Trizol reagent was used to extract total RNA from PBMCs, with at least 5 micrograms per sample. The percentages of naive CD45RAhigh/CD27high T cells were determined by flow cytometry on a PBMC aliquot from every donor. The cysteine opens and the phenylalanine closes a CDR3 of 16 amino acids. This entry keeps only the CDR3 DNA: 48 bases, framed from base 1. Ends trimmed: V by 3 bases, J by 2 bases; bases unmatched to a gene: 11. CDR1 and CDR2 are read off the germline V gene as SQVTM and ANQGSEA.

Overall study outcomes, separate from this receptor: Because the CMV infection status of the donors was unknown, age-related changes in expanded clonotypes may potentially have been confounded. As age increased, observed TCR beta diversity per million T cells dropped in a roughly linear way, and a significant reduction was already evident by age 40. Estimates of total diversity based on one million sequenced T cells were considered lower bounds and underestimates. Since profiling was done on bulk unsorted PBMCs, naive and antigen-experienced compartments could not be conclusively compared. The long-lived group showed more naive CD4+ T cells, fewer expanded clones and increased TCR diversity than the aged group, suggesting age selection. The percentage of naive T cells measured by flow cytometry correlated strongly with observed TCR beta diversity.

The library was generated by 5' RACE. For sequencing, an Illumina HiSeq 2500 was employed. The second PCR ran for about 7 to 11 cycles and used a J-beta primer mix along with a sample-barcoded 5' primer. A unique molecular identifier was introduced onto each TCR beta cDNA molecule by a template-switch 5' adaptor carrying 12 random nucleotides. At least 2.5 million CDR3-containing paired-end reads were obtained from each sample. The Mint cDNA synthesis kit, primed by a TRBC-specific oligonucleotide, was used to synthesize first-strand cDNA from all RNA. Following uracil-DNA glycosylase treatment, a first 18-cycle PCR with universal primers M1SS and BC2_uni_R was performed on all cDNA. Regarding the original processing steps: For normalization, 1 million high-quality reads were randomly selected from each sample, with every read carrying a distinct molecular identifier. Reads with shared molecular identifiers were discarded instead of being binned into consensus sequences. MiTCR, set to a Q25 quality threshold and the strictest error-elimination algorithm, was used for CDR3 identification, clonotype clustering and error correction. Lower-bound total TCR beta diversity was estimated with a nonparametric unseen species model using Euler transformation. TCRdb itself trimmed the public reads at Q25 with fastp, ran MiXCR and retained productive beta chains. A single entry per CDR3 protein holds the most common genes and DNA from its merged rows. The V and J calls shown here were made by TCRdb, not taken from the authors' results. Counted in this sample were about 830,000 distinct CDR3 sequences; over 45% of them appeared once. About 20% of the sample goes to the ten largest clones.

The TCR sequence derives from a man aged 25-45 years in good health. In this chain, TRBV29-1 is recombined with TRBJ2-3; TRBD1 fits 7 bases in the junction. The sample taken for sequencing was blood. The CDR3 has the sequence CSVEPLTGDHTDTQYF. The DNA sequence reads TGCAGCGTTGAGCCGCTCACAGGGGACCACACAGATACGCAGTATTTT.